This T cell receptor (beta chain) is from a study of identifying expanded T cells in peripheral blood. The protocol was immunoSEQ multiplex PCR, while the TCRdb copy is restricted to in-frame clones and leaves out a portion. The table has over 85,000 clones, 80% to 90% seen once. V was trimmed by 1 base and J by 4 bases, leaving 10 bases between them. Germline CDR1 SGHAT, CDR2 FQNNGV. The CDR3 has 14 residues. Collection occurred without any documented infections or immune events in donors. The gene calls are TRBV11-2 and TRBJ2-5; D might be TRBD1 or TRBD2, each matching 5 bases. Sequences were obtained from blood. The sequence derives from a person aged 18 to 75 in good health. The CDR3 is CASSLGGTGETQYF. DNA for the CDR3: TGTGCCAGCAGCTTAGGGGGGACGGGAGAGACCCAGTACTTC.